Below are 13 T cell receptor beta chains sequenced from a single sample in a study of Graves' ophthalmopathy and Graves' hyperthyroidism. TCR beta CDR3 regions were amplified from RNA transcripts. First-round RT-PCR employed HTBI primers, with a second-round multiplex PCR after it. Using its own MiXCR run on the multiplex PCR reads, TCRdb lists one record per CDR3 protein. The sample carries almost 750,000 distinct CDR3 sequences, 35% to 50% recorded once. The sequenced sample consisted of peripheral blood. These TCRs come from an adult man with Graves' ophthalmopathy.

Regarding this clonotype: It may be a read error: a sequence one base away is much more abundant. J is TRBJ2-7 and V is TRBV10-1; the match to TRBD1 covers 8 bases. The CDR3 is 11 residues long. J lost 5 bases, V lost 7 bases, and 1 base had no gene match. Germline loops: CDR1 WNHNN, CDR2 SYGVQD (reference sequence). CDR3 in DNA: TGCGCCAGCATGACAGGGGACGAGCAGTACTTC. Translation: CASMTGDEQYF.

Of note for this clonotype: The junction departs from the called germline gene at one end, perhaps through a read error. The rearrangement uses TRBV24-1 and TRBJ1-5; tentatively, D is TRBD1 (5 bases). Per germline, CDR1 KGHDR and CDR2 SFDVKD. CDR3 length: 13 amino acids. The CDR3 DNA reads TGTGCCAGCAGTGGGGGACGGGTAAAACCCCAGCATTTT. Its translation: CASSGGRVKPQHF.

The rearrangement uses TRBV19 and TRBJ2-7; D is unresolved. This CDR3 has 13 residues. In germline, CDR1 is LNHDA, CDR2 SQIVND (reference sequence). Trimming took off 10 bases at V and 1 base at J, with 14 bases between the two ends. CDR3 loop: CAKISTTSYEQYF. The CDR3 bases are TGTGCCAAAATCTCTACCACGTCCTACGAGCAGTACTTC.

V gene TRBV19 combines with J gene TRBJ2-7; D is unclear. CDR3 length: 15 residues. CDR1 LNHDA and CDR2 SQIVND come from the germline V gene (reference sequence). Deletions cut 4 bases from V and 2 bases from J, with 15 bases between. The CDR3 loop reads CASSNPSKYPYEQYF. Here the CDR3 DNA reads TGTGCCAGTAGTAATCCTTCAAAGTACCCCTACGAGCAGTACTTC.

The genes are TRBV2 and TRBJ1-5; 9 nucleotides agree with TRBD1. The CDR3 is 17 residues long. V dropped 2 bases and J dropped 2; count of bases not matched to a gene: 7. Germline V gene lookup returns CDR1 SNHLY and CDR2 FYNNEI. This chain's CDR3 is CASSEHRGLVGNQPQHF. CDR3 bases: TGTGCCAGCAGTGAACACAGGGGGCTAGTAGGCAATCAGCCCCAGCATTTT. The whole variable domain, remainder taken from reference TRBV2 and TRBJ1-5, is EPEVTQTPSHQVTQMGQEVILRCVPISNHLYFYWYRQILGQKVEFLVSFYNNEISEKSEIFDDQFSVERPDGSNFTLKIRSTKLEDSAMYFCASSEHRGLVGNQPQHFGDGTRLSIL.

This chain connects TRBV7-2 to TRBJ1-4; D is unclear. V lost 5 bases and J 0 bases, leaving 16 bases between the germline ends. The germline V gene encodes CDR1 SGHTA and CDR2 FQGNSA. This CDR3 is built from 17 residues. Written as DNA, the CDR3 is TGTGCCAGCAGCCCAGATCGGAACGGAGCAACTAATGAAAAACTGTTTTTT. It yields the protein CASSPDRNGATNEKLFF.

The rearrangement links TRBV19 to TRBJ1-5, with no clear D. Trimming stripped 5 bases from V and 0 bases from J, with 11 bases between. Germline lookup yields CDR1 LNHDA and CDR2 SQIVND (reference sequence). The CDR3 has 15 residues. The CDR3 DNA is TGTGCCAGTAGTGTAGGATACCCTAGCAATCAGCCCCAGCATTTT. Its protein product is CASSVGYPSNQPQHF.

This clonotype came up many times. The rearrangement links TRBV7-9 to TRBJ2-5; D assignment may be TRBD1 or TRBD2 (5 bases each). The CDR3 is 14 amino acids. Germline CDR1 reads SEHNR; CDR2 reads FQNEAQ (reference sequence). V was clipped by 5 bases and J by 5 bases, with 15 bases between them. CDR3 nucleotides: TGTGCCAGCAGCCGTCCTGGGACGGCGGAGACCCAGTACTTC. Protein sequence: CASSRPGTAETQYF. Variable domain in full (rest from reference TRBV7-9 and TRBJ2-5): DTGVSQNPRHKITKRGQNVTFRCDPISEHNRLYWYRQTLGQGPEFLTYFQNEAQLEKSRLLSDRFSAERPKGSFSTLEIQRTEQGDSAMYLCASSRPGTAETQYFGPGTRLLVL.

The V gene is TRBV2, the J gene TRBJ1-3; D gene uncertain. V was pared by 6 bases and J by 0 bases, with 12 bases between. The CDR3 covers 15 residues. CDR1 and CDR2 from the germline V gene are SNHLY and FYNNEI. CDR3 DNA sequence: TGTGCCAGCAGAGAATTTTATTCCTCTGGAAACACCATATATTTT. Translated: CASREFYSSGNTIYF. The full variable domain, with the rest looked up from reference TRBV2 and TRBJ1-3, is EPEVTQTPSHQVTQMGQEVILRCVPISNHLYFYWYRQILGQKVEFLVSFYNNEISEKSEIFDDQFSVERPDGSNFTLKIRSTKLEDSAMYFCASREFYSSGNTIYFGEGSWLTVV.

This clonotype was detected only a few times. The chain joins TRBV20-1 to TRBJ2-6; maybe TRBD1 (6 bases). The germline V and J ends were trimmed by 6 bases and 4 bases, with 13 bases remaining between them. This CDR3 has 14 amino acids. CDR1 and CDR2 from the germline V gene are DFQATT and SNEGSKA (reference sequence). The CDR3 here is CSADNREGANVLTF. CDR3 DNA: TGCAGTGCCGATAACAGGGAGGGGGCCAACGTCCTGACTTTC.

V and J are TRBV7-9 and TRBJ2-7, with D perhaps matching TRBD2 (6 bases). Trimming took 5 bases from V and 6 from J, leaving 11 bases between them. This CDR3 comprises 12 residues. Germline V gene data show CDR1 as SEHNR and CDR2 as FQNEAQ (reference sequence). DNA for the CDR3: TGTGCCAGCAGCCCGGGAGATCCCGAGCAGTACTTC. Protein sequence: CASSPGDPEQYF.

This chain joins TRBV20-1 and TRBJ2-5; 8 nucleotides match TRBD1. The CDR3 is 16 residues long. CDR1 and CDR2 from the germline V gene are DFQATT and SNEGSKA (reference sequence). Losses at the gene ends were 6 bases for V and 4 bases for J; bases not matched to a gene: 16. The CDR3 bases are TGCAGTGCCAGGGATTGGCGCAGGGGGCTCGGAGAGACCCAGTACTTC. As protein: CSARDWRRGLGETQYF.

The chain links TRBV10-2 to TRBJ2-7, with D perhaps assigned TRBD1 or TRBD2 (5 bases each). The germline V gene encodes CDR1 WSHSY and CDR2 SAAADI. V gave up 2 bases and J gave up 2 bases, with 16 bases separating them. The CDR3 has 16 amino acids. CDR3 protein: CASSEPSRAGPYEQYF. DNA of the CDR3: TGCGCCAGCAGTGAGCCTAGCAGGGCTGGACCCTACGAGCAGTACTTC.